The source of this TCR beta chain is a study of somatic mutations in cytotoxic T cells in rheumatoid arthritis. General study findings and limits: Antigen specificity of the expanded CD8+ clones was not determined. A single CD8+ clone exceeded 20% of CD8+ cells in about an eighth of the roughly 65 patients.

Germline CDR1 ENHRY, CDR2 SYGVKD. The CDR3 consists of 13 residues. Trimming took off 7 bases at V and 12 bases at J, with 16 bases between the two ends. In the authors' workflow: Patient CD8+ clones larger than 1% rarely matched published virus-specific TCRB sequences. Data came from immunoSEQ multiplex PCR; TCRdb stores just in-frame clones and leaves some out. The V and J calls and clone size are taken from that table; D and trimming were inferred from the DNA. The sample holds 15,000 to 20,000 clones; 75% to 85% are singletons and the top ten take over 11%. Regarding this clone: Its antigen is not known.

The gene calls are TRBV10-3 and TRBJ1-6; perhaps TRBD1 as D (5 bases). The specimen sequenced was CD8+ T cells sorted from blood. This clonotype was obtained from an adult with rheumatoid arthritis. In DNA form, the CDR3 reads TGTGCCATCATCTCCGGGGACGACTTACCCCTCCACTTT. Translating it yields CAIISGDDLPLHF.